These T cell receptor beta chains were read from a single sample in a study of T cells expressing NK-cell markers. TCRdb re-analyzed the 5' RACE reads; it lists each CDR3 protein once, without DNA. Its listing shows more than 250,000 distinct CDR3 sequences. The sequencing input was blood T cells: a sorted CD56 or NKG2C T cell subset, CD4+ or CD8+ T cells, or bulk PBMC T cells (not recorded which). The receptors were sampled from a man younger than 35 in good health. CDR3s include the opening cysteine and the closing phenylalanine or tryptophan.

cdr3_length	v_call	j_call	cdr3_aa
14	TRBV18	TRBJ1-2	CASSPDRGNYGYTF
13	TRBV29-1	TRBJ1-2	CSVERQGNYGYTF
14	TRBV5-5	TRBJ1-6	CATAGQGAFSALHF
13	TRBV27	TRBJ1-1	CASSETGYTEAFF
14	TRBV7-8	TRBJ2-7	CASSRGRFTYEQYF
13	TRBV29-1	TRBJ1-4	CSADRVTNEKLFF
15	TRBV6-1	TRBJ2-3	CASSRRGLVTDTQYF
17	TRBV7-8	TRBJ2-7	CASSFGVATGVTYEQYF
12	TRBV7-9	TRBJ2-5	CASKKAGETQYF
16	TRBV18	TRBJ1-1	CASSPKTGQLNTEAFF
22	TRBV29-1	TRBJ1-2	CSVDQGGRFLGGDNRGLYGYTF
13	TRBV30	TRBJ2-3	CAWSVRATDTQYF
14	TRBV12-3/TRBV12-4	TRBJ1-1	CASRPSLSGTEAFF
14	TRBV5-6	TRBJ2-3	CASSSPRTRDTQYF
14	TRBV7-2	TRBJ2-6	CASSKYSGANVLTF
15	TRBV18	TRBJ1-2	CASSPSGQYYRGYTF
15	TRBV6-1	TRBJ2-7	CASRTPGKSSYEQYF
14	TRBV20-1	TRBJ1-2	CSGDQATSLFGYTF
17	TRBV5-1	TRBJ2-3	CASSLRTSGIGADTQYF
14	TRBV12-3/TRBV12-4	TRBJ2-1	CASSTGGGSSEQFF
17	TRBV6-2/TRBV6-3	TRBJ1-1	CASSPGSGAVRNTEAFF
15	TRBV20-1	TRBJ1-1	CSARIIRTGEEEAFF
15	TRBV4-3	TRBJ2-5	CASSQDTQAEETQYF
14	TRBV12-3/TRBV12-4	TRBJ2-2	CASSSGLRTGELFF
15	TRBV3-1	TRBJ2-3	CASSPPGSFTDTQYF
18	TRBV11-2	TRBJ1-1	CASSYVSGTGRMGTEAFF
15	TRBV10-3	TRBJ2-2	CAIRPLAADTGELFF
15	TRBV7-6	TRBJ1-4	CASSLDSRKNEKLFF
15	TRBV5-1	TRBJ2-5	CASSLALQLEETQYF
17	TRBV12-3/TRBV12-4	TRBJ1-4	CASSPLLGPTSNEKLFF
18	TRBV6-1	TRBJ1-2	CASNRERGTGCPNYGYTF
14	TRBV15	TRBJ2-7	CATSRDLGSGEQYF
12	TRBV30	TRBJ2-5	CAGDRAQETQYF
16	TRBV20-1	TRBJ2-3	CSARDRQGRGEDTQYF
14	TRBV29-1	TRBJ2-5	CSVGGQGSQETQYF
18	TRBV9	TRBJ2-3	CASSVGFRAGGPQDTQYF
11	TRBV5-5	TRBJ1-1	CASSGLQGAFF
13	TRBV12-3/TRBV12-4	TRBJ1-2	CASSLGAGLGYTF
15	TRBV20-1	TRBJ2-5	CSASPPGGIQETQYF
20	TRBV6-2/TRBV6-3	TRBJ2-1	CASSLPLGTSGRAKSNEQFF
15	TRBV28	TRBJ2-7	CASSPATGGGYEQYF
13	TRBV27	TRBJ2-1	CASSLQGVNEQFF
15	TRBV6-1	TRBJ2-7	CASSRDRDGSYEQYF
16	TRBV12-3/TRBV12-4	TRBJ2-5	CASSFGGHTNQETQYF
21	TRBV18	TRBJ2-1	CASSDPGQRKILTDRYNEQFF
13	TRBV5-4	TRBJ2-3	CASSNYGREMQYF
12	TRBV5-1	TRBJ1-2	CASSLQYEGYTF
15	TRBV20-1	TRBJ2-7	CSAEPTSGGTYEQYF
13	TRBV10-3	TRBJ2-7	CAISVGGPYEQYF
14	TRBV11-3	TRBJ2-1	CASSFGGVLNEQFF
17	TRBV7-2	TRBJ2-3	CASSFTSAVSSTDTQYF
14	TRBV20-1	TRBJ2-4	CSARLQAGLNIQYF
15	TRBV12-3/TRBV12-4	TRBJ2-5	CASSIQGALGETQYF
17	TRBV4-2	TRBJ2-1	CASSQTRTSGNSNEQFF
15	TRBV7-8	TRBJ2-2	CASSLRQGMTGELFF